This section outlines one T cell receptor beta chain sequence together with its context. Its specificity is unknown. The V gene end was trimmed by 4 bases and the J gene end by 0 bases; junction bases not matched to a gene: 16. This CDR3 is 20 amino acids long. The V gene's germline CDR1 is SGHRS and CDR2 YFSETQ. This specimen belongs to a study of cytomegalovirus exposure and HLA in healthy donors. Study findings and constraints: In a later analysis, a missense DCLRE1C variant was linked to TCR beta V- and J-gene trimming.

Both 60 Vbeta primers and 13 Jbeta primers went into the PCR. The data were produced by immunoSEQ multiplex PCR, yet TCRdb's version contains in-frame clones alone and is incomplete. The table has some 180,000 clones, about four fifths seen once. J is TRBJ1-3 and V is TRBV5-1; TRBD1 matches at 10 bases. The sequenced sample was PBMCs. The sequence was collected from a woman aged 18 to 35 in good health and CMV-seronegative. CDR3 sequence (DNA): TGCGCCAGCAGCCTGAATGTAATGGGGACAGGGGCCAACTCTGGAAACACCATATATTTT. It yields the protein CASSLNVMGTGANSGNTIYF.